This T cell receptor beta chain was documented in a study of neoadjuvant nivolumab and ipilimumab in lung cancer. General study findings and limits: TCR richness and clonality were higher in tumors than adjacent uninvolved lung. Pretherapy blood TCR richness correlated positively with resected tumor richness.

The repertoire was sequenced with immunoSEQ multiplex PCR; TCRdb's copy has only in-frame clones and lacks some. The sample records 25,000 to 35,000 clones, roughly nine tenths being singletons. On this clone: No antigen is known for it.

Trimming removed 3 bases at V and 0 bases at J, with 0 bases between. The CDR3 loop spans 12 amino acids. Germline V CDR1 and CDR2: SGHRS, YFSETQ. This clonotype originated in an adult with non-small cell lung cancer. The chain is built from TRBV5-1 and TRBJ2-2; no reliable D call. Source: peripheral blood, taken after neoadjuvant nivolumab, alone or with ipilimumab, at or shortly before surgery. Here the CDR3 DNA reads TGCGCCAGCAGCTCGAACACCGGGGAGCTGTTTTTT. Translating gives CASSSNTGELFF.